This T cell receptor beta chain derives from a study of CD8+ T cells in alopecia areata. Trimming stripped 7 bases from V and 0 bases from J, with 17 bases between. The CDR3 spans 17 residues. Looked up from germline, CDR1 is SGHDT and CDR2 is YYEEEE. Isolated RNA was reverse transcribed into cDNA used as the sequencing template. Generated by immunoSEQ multiplex PCR, the TCRdb table keeps only in-frame clones and is missing some. The sample consists of 180,000 or so clones, around 63% of them appearing once. This clone was seen only once. The target antigen is unknown. Alopecia areata patients provided lesional scalp punch biopsies and peripheral blood. It was from PBMCs that CD4+ and CD8+ T cells were sorted. Study-level findings and limits: Scalp sequencing captures resident alphabeta T cells of normal skin too. Relative to normal scalp, lesional scalp, especially alopecia totalis/universalis, showed higher clonality.

The sequences come from CD4+ T cells sorted from blood, collected at week 0. This clonotype was obtained from a human donor with alopecia areata. V gene TRBV5-6 combines with J gene TRBJ2-6, with D possibly matching TRBD1 (6 bases). DNA for the CDR3: TGTGCCAGCCTGCCGGGACACCAGAGCTCTGGGGCCAACGTCCTGACTTTC. Translated, it gives CASLPGHQSSGANVLTF. Together with reference TRBV5-6 and TRBJ2-6, the CDR3 gives the full variable domain: DAGVTQSPTHLIKTRGQQVTLRCSPKSGHDTVSWYQQALGQGPQFIFQYYEEEERQRGNFPDRFSGHQFPNYSSELNVNALLLGDSALYLCASLPGHQSSGANVLTFGAGSRLTVL.